Detailed here is one TCR beta chain. This record belongs to a study of STAT5B mutations in CD4+ large granular lymphocyte leukemia. At the level of the study: When available, cryopreserved cells underwent CD8+ depletion before CD4+ selection.

The CDR3 sequence is 15 residues long. After removal of 4 bases from V and 6 bases from J, the junction contained 6 bases not matched to a gene. The germline V gene encodes CDR1 LNHDA and CDR2 SQIVND (reference sequence). Sequencing was performed with immunoSEQ multiplex PCR; in TCRdb, only in-frame clones are kept and a portion is missing. This table holds thousands of clones, about two thirds found once. The receptor's source is a woman in her seventies with CD4+ T-cell large granular lymphocyte leukemia. Sequenced material: PBMCs. The chain is built from TRBV19 and TRBJ2-7, with TRBD2 matching over 13 bases. The CDR3 bases are TGTGCCAGTAGTAAAACTAGCGGGAGGGCCGGCGAGCAGTACTTC. Its translation: CASSKTSGRAGEQYF.